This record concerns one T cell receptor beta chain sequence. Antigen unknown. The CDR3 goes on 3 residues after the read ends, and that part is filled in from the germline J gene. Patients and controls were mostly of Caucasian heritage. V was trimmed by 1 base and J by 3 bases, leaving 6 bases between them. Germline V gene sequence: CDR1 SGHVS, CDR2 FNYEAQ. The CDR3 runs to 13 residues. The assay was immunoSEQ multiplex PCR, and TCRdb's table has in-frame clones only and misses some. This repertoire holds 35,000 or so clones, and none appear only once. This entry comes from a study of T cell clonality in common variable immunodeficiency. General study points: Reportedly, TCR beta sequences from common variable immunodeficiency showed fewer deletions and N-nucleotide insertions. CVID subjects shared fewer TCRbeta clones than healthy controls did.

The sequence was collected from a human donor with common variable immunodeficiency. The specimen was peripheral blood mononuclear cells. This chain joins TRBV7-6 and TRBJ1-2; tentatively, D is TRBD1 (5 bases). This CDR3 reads CASSLGQHYGYTF. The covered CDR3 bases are TGTGCCAGCAGCTTAGGACAGCACTATGGC.